Listed below are T cell receptor beta chains from one sample, sequenced in a study of monozygotic twins with inflammatory bowel disease. TCRdb re-called the 5' RACE reads, yielding one record per CDR3 amino acid sequence without DNA. This sample contains 300,000 to 450,000 distinct CDR3 sequences. Sequencing was performed on blood. The origin of the receptors is a human donor with ulcerative colitis or Crohn's disease, or a healthy co-twin of an affected twin (not recorded which). The CDR3 runs from the conserved cysteine through the conserved F or W. Fields, in order: J gene, V gene, CDR3 protein.

J gene: TRBJ2-1
V gene: TRBV7-2
CDR3 protein: CASSLWRVRPEQFF

J gene: TRBJ1-1
V gene: TRBV5-1
CDR3 protein: CASSHTGVGVNTEAFF

J gene: TRBJ2-5
V gene: TRBV18
CDR3 protein: CASSPRVITQETQYF

J gene: TRBJ2-1
V gene: TRBV20-1
CDR3 protein: CSVFPFLSGQGDYEQFF

J gene: TRBJ1-6
V gene: TRBV9
CDR3 protein: CASSVAYGGGGSPLHF

J gene: TRBJ2-2
V gene: TRBV6-2/TRBV6-3
CDR3 protein: CASSSPSGGAWELFF

J gene: TRBJ1-1
V gene: TRBV10-3
CDR3 protein: CAINPTGDTEAFF

J gene: TRBJ2-5
V gene: TRBV11-2
CDR3 protein: CASSPTNHQGETQYF

J gene: TRBJ1-5
V gene: TRBV6-2/TRBV6-3
CDR3 protein: CASRRDRDGSPQHF

J gene: TRBJ1-5
V gene: TRBV20-1
CDR3 protein: CSARDPRDRFNQPQHF

J gene: TRBJ1-1
V gene: TRBV30
CDR3 protein: CAWSEGENTEAFF

J gene: TRBJ1-1
V gene: TRBV29-1
CDR3 protein: CSAFTGPEAFF

J gene: TRBJ2-7
V gene: TRBV27
CDR3 protein: CASSPPGASYEQYF

J gene: TRBJ1-6
V gene: TRBV28
CDR3 protein: CAIRDREDSPLHF

J gene: TRBJ2-7
V gene: TRBV11-1
CDR3 protein: CASSLLSGTLSYEQYF

J gene: TRBJ1-2
V gene: TRBV27
CDR3 protein: CASRSLGRDYGYTF

J gene: TRBJ1-4
V gene: TRBV7-9
CDR3 protein: CASTLGQGANEKLFF

J gene: TRBJ2-1
V gene: TRBV7-7
CDR3 protein: CASSLKVVGEQFF

J gene: TRBJ2-1
V gene: TRBV7-8
CDR3 protein: CASSLESRGREQFF

J gene: TRBJ2-7
V gene: TRBV7-2
CDR3 protein: CASSTLPGPGGEQYF

J gene: TRBJ1-2
V gene: TRBV3-1
CDR3 protein: CASSQSWQGRRGYTF

J gene: TRBJ2-3
V gene: TRBV7-9
CDR3 protein: CASSLNSGGPRDTQYF

J gene: TRBJ2-5
V gene: TRBV6-5
CDR3 protein: CASSYQGFGDQTQYF

J gene: TRBJ1-3
V gene: TRBV12-3/TRBV12-4
CDR3 protein: CASKMSSGNTIYF

J gene: TRBJ2-7
V gene: TRBV7-2
CDR3 protein: CVSSLQGQQSYEQYF

J gene: TRBJ1-5
V gene: TRBV12-3/TRBV12-4
CDR3 protein: CASRRGEQPQHF

J gene: TRBJ2-2
V gene: TRBV11-2
CDR3 protein: CASSLVGQSNTGELFF

J gene: TRBJ2-7
V gene: TRBV5-1
CDR3 protein: CASSFRQGRNEQYF

J gene: TRBJ2-4
V gene: TRBV18
CDR3 protein: CASSQGSPPKNIQYF

J gene: TRBJ1-2
V gene: TRBV5-6
CDR3 protein: CASSFSYGYTF

J gene: TRBJ2-6
V gene: TRBV5-1
CDR3 protein: CASSLSAGSGANVLTF

J gene: TRBJ2-2
V gene: TRBV7-2
CDR3 protein: CASSLGTRLFF

J gene: TRBJ2-7
V gene: TRBV4-1
CDR3 protein: CASSQGPQGGGSYEQYF

J gene: TRBJ1-1
V gene: TRBV20-1
CDR3 protein: CSAPVPGQGMNTEAFF

J gene: TRBJ2-1
V gene: TRBV27
CDR3 protein: CASMAGGAYNEQFF

J gene: TRBJ2-1
V gene: TRBV5-4
CDR3 protein: CASSFRPITYNEQFF

J gene: TRBJ2-7
V gene: TRBV29-1
CDR3 protein: CSVESPGTYEQYF

J gene: TRBJ2-1
V gene: TRBV4-1
CDR3 protein: CASSLLAEVWNEQFF

J gene: TRBJ2-7
V gene: TRBV11-2
CDR3 protein: CATSLDGPVGAYEQYF

J gene: TRBJ2-4
V gene: TRBV7-9
CDR3 protein: CASTHPGDKNIQYF

J gene: TRBJ1-1
V gene: TRBV29-1
CDR3 protein: CSVVRTYNTEAFF

J gene: TRBJ2-1
V gene: TRBV29-1
CDR3 protein: CSVIEGQARTNEQFF

J gene: TRBJ2-7
V gene: TRBV27
CDR3 protein: CASSLSGGGGEQYF

J gene: TRBJ1-6
V gene: TRBV12-3/TRBV12-4
CDR3 protein: CASSRDRGPHSPLHF

J gene: TRBJ2-2
V gene: TRBV7-2
CDR3 protein: CASSLVAGYGTGELFF

J gene: TRBJ2-7
V gene: TRBV5-1
CDR3 protein: CASSTSGTGVYEQYF

J gene: TRBJ1-2
V gene: TRBV12-3/TRBV12-4
CDR3 protein: CASSSGQAGYGYTF

J gene: TRBJ2-1
V gene: TRBV7-3
CDR3 protein: CASSPLAGGPGEQFF

J gene: TRBJ2-1
V gene: TRBV6-6
CDR3 protein: CASRKRNEQFF

J gene: TRBJ2-1
V gene: TRBV30
CDR3 protein: CAWTVLNEQFF

J gene: TRBJ1-1
V gene: TRBV5-5
CDR3 protein: CASSLASRSEAFF

J gene: TRBJ2-4
V gene: TRBV7-2
CDR3 protein: CASSLEPGVAKNIQYF

J gene: TRBJ1-4
V gene: TRBV4-3
CDR3 protein: CASSQGDRLLEKLFF